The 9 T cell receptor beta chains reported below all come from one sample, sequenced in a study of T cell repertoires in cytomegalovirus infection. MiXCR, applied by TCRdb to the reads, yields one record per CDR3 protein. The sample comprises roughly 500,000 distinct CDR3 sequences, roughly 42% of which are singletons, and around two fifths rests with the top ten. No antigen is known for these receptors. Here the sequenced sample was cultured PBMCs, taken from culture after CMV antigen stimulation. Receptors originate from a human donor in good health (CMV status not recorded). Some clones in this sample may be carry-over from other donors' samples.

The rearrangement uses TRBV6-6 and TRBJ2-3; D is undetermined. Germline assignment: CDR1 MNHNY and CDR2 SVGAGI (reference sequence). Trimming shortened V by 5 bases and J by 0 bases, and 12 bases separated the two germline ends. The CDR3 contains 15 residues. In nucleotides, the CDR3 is TGTGCCAGCAGTCTCGGGCCTACTAGCACAGATACGCAGTATTTT. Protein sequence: CASSLGPTSTDTQYF.

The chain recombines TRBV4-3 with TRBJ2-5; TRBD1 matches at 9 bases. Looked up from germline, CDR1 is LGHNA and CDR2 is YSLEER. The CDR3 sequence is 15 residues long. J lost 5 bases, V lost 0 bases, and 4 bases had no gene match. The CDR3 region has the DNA TGCGCCAGCAGCCAAGATTTTGGACAGGGGGAGACCCAGTACTTC. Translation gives CASSQDFGQGETQYF.

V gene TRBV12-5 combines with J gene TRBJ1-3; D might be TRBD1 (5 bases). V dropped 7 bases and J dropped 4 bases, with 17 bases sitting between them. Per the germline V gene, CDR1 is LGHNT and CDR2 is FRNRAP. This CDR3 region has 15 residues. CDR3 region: CASATGPPLGNTIYF. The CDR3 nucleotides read TGTGCTAGTGCCACAGGTCCCCCCCTAGGAAACACCATATATTTT.

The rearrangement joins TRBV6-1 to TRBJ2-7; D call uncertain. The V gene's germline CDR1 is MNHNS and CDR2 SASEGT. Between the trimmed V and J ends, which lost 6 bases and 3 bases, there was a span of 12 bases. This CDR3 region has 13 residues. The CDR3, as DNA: TGTGCCAGCAGCTCCAATCATCGCTACGAGCAGTACTTC. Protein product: CASSSNHRYEQYF.

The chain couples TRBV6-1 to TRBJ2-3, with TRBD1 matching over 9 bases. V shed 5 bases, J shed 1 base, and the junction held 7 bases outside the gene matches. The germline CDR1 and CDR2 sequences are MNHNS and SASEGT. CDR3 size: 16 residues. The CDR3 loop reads CASSTRTGVGTDTQYF. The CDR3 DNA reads TGTGCCAGCAGTACACGGACAGGGGTGGGCACAGATACGCAGTATTTT.

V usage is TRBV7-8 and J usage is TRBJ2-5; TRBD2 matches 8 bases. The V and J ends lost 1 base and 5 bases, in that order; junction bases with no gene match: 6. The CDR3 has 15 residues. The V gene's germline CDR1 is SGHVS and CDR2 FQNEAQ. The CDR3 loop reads CASSLGGTSRETQYF. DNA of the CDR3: TGTGCCAGCAGCTTAGGGGGGACTAGTCGGGAGACCCAGTACTTC.

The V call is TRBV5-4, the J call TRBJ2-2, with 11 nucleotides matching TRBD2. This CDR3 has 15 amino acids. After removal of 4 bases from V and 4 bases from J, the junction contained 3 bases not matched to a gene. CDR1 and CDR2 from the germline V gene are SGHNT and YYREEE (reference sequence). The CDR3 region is CASSPGTSGTGELFF. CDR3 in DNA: TGTGCCAGCAGCCCAGGGACTAGCGGCACCGGGGAGCTGTTTTTT. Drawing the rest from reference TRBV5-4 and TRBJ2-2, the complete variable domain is ETGVTQSPTHLIKTRGQQVTLRCSSQSGHNTVSWYQQALGQGPQFIFQYYREEENGRGNFPPRFSGLQFPNYSSELNVNALELDDSALYLCASSPGTSGTGELFFGEGSRLTVL.

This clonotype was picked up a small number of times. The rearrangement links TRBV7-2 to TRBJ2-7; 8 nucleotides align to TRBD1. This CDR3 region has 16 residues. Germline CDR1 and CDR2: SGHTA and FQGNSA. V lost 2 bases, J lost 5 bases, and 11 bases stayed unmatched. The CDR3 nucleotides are TGTGCCAGCAGCTTAAGACAGGGGTATGGTATAGACGAGCAGTACTTC. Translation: CASSLRQGYGIDEQYF.

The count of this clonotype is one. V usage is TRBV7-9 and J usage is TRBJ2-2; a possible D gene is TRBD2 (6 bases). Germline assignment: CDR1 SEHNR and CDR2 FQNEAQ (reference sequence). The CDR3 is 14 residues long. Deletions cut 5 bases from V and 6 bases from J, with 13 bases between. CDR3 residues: CASSIGGESGELFF. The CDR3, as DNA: TGTGCCAGCAGCATCGGCGGGGAATCCGGGGAGCTGTTTTTT.